This T cell receptor (beta chain) comes out of a study of T cell responses to AZD1222 COVID-19 vaccine. Study at large: Timing groups of about 4 and about 12 weeks for second doses were pooled. General study points: Sampled repertoires all dated from after the peak T cell response. Only five to seven individuals given AZD1222 were seropositive at baseline.

Trimming shortened V by 4 bases and J by 9 bases, and 19 bases separated the two germline ends. Looked up from germline, CDR1 is SGHTA and CDR2 is FQGTGA. The CDR3 is 16 residues long. This table comes from immunoSEQ multiplex PCR, and its TCRdb copy is limited to in-frame clones, with some not included. The sample includes about 160,000 clones, roughly 90% of them seen just once. A note on this clone: What it recognizes is unknown.

This TCR was sampled from an adult in good health. The specimen comprised peripheral blood, sampled on day 0 of AZD1222 vaccination. The chain joins TRBV7-3 to TRBJ1-6; D perhaps matches TRBD1 (5 bases). The CDR3 DNA sequence: TGTGCCAGCAGCTCGCATCCTACCGGGGCTAGTTCACCCCTCCACTTT. It specifies CASSSHPTGASSPLHF. The full variable domain, completed using reference TRBV7-3 and TRBJ1-6, is GAGVSQTPSNKVTEKGKYVELRCDPISGHTALYWYRQSLGQGPEFLIYFQGTGAADDSGLPNDRFFAVRPEGSVSTLKIQRTERGDSAVYLCASSSHPTGASSPLHFGNGTRLTVT.